These 25 T cell receptor beta chains came from one sample sequenced in a study of Graves' ophthalmopathy and Graves' hyperthyroidism. Researchers took RNA transcripts and amplified TCR beta CDR3 regions from them. First-round RT-PCR relied on HTBI primers, and a second-round multiplex PCR came next. Via MiXCR, TCRdb re-called the multiplex PCR reads, giving one row per CDR3 protein. Found here are 300,000 to 500,000 distinct CDR3 sequences, over 15% of them singletons; the top ten hold about 7.3%. The specimen sequenced was peripheral blood. All receptors come from a woman aged 18 to 35 with stable Graves' hyperthyroidism.

Many counts were recorded for this clonotype. This chain joins TRBV2 and TRBJ1-4, with TRBD1 matching 11 bases. The trim removed 8 bases at V and 8 bases at J, leaving 16 bases unmatched. The CDR3 is 17 residues long. Germline V lookup: CDR1 SNHLY, CDR2 FYNNEI. DNA of the CDR3: TGTGCCAGCCGGGGAACGCGCCCCGGACAGGGGGCGGAAAAACTGTTTTTT. This translates into CASRGTRPGQGAEKLFF. The full variable domain, completed using reference TRBV2 and TRBJ1-4, is EPEVTQTPSHQVTQMGQEVILRCVPISNHLYFYWYRQILGQKVEFLVSFYNNEISEKSEIFDDQFSVERPDGSNFTLKIRSTKLEDSAMYFCASRGTRPGQGAEKLFFGSGTQLSVL.

This clonotype was seen repeatedly, ten times or more. The genes are TRBV20-1 and TRBJ2-7; 7 nucleotides match TRBD1. V was clipped by 3 bases and J by 0 bases; unmatched bases: 11. The germline V gene has CDR1 DFQATT and CDR2 SNEGSKA (reference sequence). The CDR3 length is 16 residues. CDR3 protein: CSARSGTAEHSYEQYF. The CDR3 nucleotides read TGCAGTGCTAGGTCCGGGACAGCCGAGCACTCCTACGAGCAGTACTTC.

This clonotype was detected many times. This chain links TRBV9 with TRBJ2-7, with D perhaps matching TRBD1 (7 bases). V was pared by 3 bases and J by 4 bases, with 17 bases between. Germline CDR1 SGDLS, CDR2 YYNGEE. This CDR3 contains 15 residues. Written as DNA, the CDR3 is TGTGCCAGCAGCGGGGGGGACAGTAGGAAATACGAGCAGTACTTC. This gives the protein CASSGGDSRKYEQYF.

With regard to this clonotype: One end of the junction fails to match germline, which may point to a read error. The V and J genes are TRBV6-1 and TRBJ1-1; 9 bases map to TRBD1. This CDR3 region has 15 residues. Germline assignment: CDR1 MNHNS and CDR2 SASEGT. The CDR3 is CVSSAGDRANTEAFF. In nucleotides, the CDR3 is TGTGTCAGCAGTGCCGGGGACAGGGCAAACACTGAAGCTTTCTTT.

The V and J genes are TRBV11-2 and TRBJ2-7; 11 positions agree with TRBD2. Trimming removed 4 bases from V and 5 bases from J; junction bases left unmatched: 10. The CDR3 is 16 amino acids. The germline V gene has CDR1 SGHAT and CDR2 FQNNGV. In DNA, the CDR3 is TGTGCCAGCAGCTCCTTCCTAGCGGGGGGCCCAGACGAGCAGTACTTC. Protein: CASSSFLAGGPDEQYF.

V and J are TRBV20-1 and TRBJ2-1; D is perhaps TRBD2 (5 bases). Trimming stripped 5 bases from V and 7 bases from J, with 9 bases between. CDR3 size: 11 residues. Germline values: CDR1 DFQATT, CDR2 SNEGSKA (reference sequence). The CDR3 here is CSAYGGNEQFF. The CDR3 coding sequence is TGCAGTGCTTACGGAGGTAATGAGCAGTTCTTC.

Turning to this clonotype: The junction departs from the called germline gene at one end, perhaps through a read error. J is TRBJ1-1 and V is TRBV7-2; the D is unclear. Germline CDR1 is SGHTA and CDR2 is FQGNSA. The CDR3 consists of 14 residues. CDR3 bases: TGTGCCAGCAGCTTAGGTCAGGCGGTAACTGAACCTTTCTTT. This gives the protein CASSLGQAVTEPFF.

The sample holds many counts of this clonotype. The chain employs TRBV12-5 and TRBJ1-3; the D is unclear. V was pared by 2 bases and J by 9 bases, with 8 bases between. In germline, CDR1 is LGHNT, CDR2 FRNRAP. The CDR3 has 12 amino acids. The CDR3 sequence: CASGLPLGTIYF. The CDR3 DNA sequence: TGTGCTAGTGGTTTGCCCTTGGGCACCATATATTTT.

The chain is built from TRBV29-1 and TRBJ1-1, with D perhaps TRBD1 (5 bases). There are 12 residues in the CDR3. CDR1 SQVTM and CDR2 ANQGSEA come from the germline V gene. Trimming removed 6 bases from V and 5 bases from J, with 13 bases in between. The CDR3 region is CSVTGGGTEAFF. CDR3 DNA sequence: TGCAGCGTGACGGGGGGGGGAACTGAAGCTTTCTTT.

A note on this clonotype: Given a much more abundant clone one base away, this may be a read error. This chain links TRBV4-1 with TRBJ2-5; D possibly matches TRBD1 or TRBD2 (5 bases each). This CDR3 has 16 amino acids. CDR1 MGHRA and CDR2 YSYEKL come from the germline V gene. V was cut by 1 base and J by 4 bases, with 16 bases left in between. The CDR3 loop is CASSQGPGSGGETQYF. Here the CDR3 DNA reads TGCGCCAGCAGCCAAGGCCCAGGGAGTGGAGGAGAGACCCAGTACTTC.

This chain joins TRBV7-2 and TRBJ2-7; possible D gene TRBD1, 6 bases. The germline V gene encodes CDR1 SGHTA and CDR2 FQGNSA. V was trimmed by 3 bases and J by 6 bases, leaving 15 bases between them. The CDR3 length is 14 residues. The DNA for the CDR3 is TGTGCCAGCAGCTTTCCAGGGGTTCGGGTCGAGCAGTACTTC. Translated, it gives CASSFPGVRVEQYF. The variable domain in full, completed from reference TRBV7-2 and TRBJ2-7, reads GAGVSQSPSNKVTEKGKDVELRCDPISGHTALYWYRQSLGQGLEFLIYFQGNSAPDKSGLPSDRFSAERTGGSVSTLTIQRTQQEDSAVYLCASSFPGVRVEQYFGPGTRLTVT.

Comment on this clonotype: This may be a read error: a much more frequent sequence differs by one nucleotide. The chain uses TRBV20-1 and TRBJ2-7; 10 nucleotides agree with TRBD2. Germline V lookup: CDR1 DFQATT, CDR2 SNEGSKA (reference sequence). V lost 7 bases to trimming and J lost 5 bases; unmatched junction nucleotides: 8. This CDR3 spans 13 amino acids. The CDR3 bases are TGCAGTGTATCTAGCGGGGGACAAGACGAGCAGTACGTC. Its protein is CSVSSGGQDEQYV.

This clonotype was seen ten or more times. The V call is TRBV5-1, the J call TRBJ1-1, with no clear D. The CDR3 runs 15 residues. Trimming shortened V by 0 bases and J by 2 bases, and 11 bases separated the two germline ends. Germline V gene sequence: CDR1 SGHRS, CDR2 YFSETQ. CDR3 protein: CASSLGLAANTEAFF. In DNA form, the CDR3 reads TGCGCCAGCAGCTTGGGGCTAGCCGCCAACACTGAAGCTTTCTTT.

There are many counts of this clonotype. The rearrangement links TRBV12-3 or TRBV12-4 to TRBJ1-5; 7 bases fit TRBD1. Trimming at V came to 5 bases and at J to 5 bases, leaving 6 bases not matched to a gene. The CDR3 is 14 amino acids. CDR3 sequence: CASSRDSRDQPQHF. CDR3 in DNA: TGTGCCAGCAGTAGGGACAGTCGCGATCAGCCCCAGCATTTT.

The V and J genes are TRBV11-2 and TRBJ1-1; no definite D call. This CDR3 region has 16 residues. Trimming removed 2 bases from V and 0 bases from J, with 13 bases in between. Germline V gene sequence: CDR1 SGHAT, CDR2 FQNNGV. CDR3 DNA sequence: TGTGCCAGCAGCTTAAAGCCCCGGGCAATGAACACTGAAGCTTTCTTT. It is translated as CASSLKPRAMNTEAFF.

This clonotype was seen at least ten times. This chain joins TRBV6-2 or TRBV6-3 and TRBJ1-5; D gene uncertain. Germline assignment: CDR1 MNHEY and CDR2 SVGEGT. Deletions cut 5 bases from V and 1 base from J, with 9 bases between. CDR3 length: 14 residues. CDR3: CASSPVVSNQPQHF. The CDR3 DNA follows: TGTGCCAGCAGTCCTGTTGTAAGCAATCAGCCCCAGCATTTT.

This clonotype was observed many times. The chain couples TRBV20-1 to TRBJ1-1, with D maybe TRBD1 (5 bases). Trimming removed 5 bases at V and 4 bases at J, with 20 bases between. Germline assignment: CDR1 DFQATT and CDR2 SNEGSKA (reference sequence). The CDR3 extends over 15 amino acids. The CDR3: CSASREGLSGTEAFF. The CDR3, as DNA: TGCAGTGCTTCCAGGGAAGGGTTATCGGGCACTGAAGCTTTCTTT.

This clonotype was observed a handful of times. The J gene is TRBJ2-3, the V gene TRBV11-2, with TRBD2 matching 14 bases. This CDR3 contains 18 residues. J was trimmed by 8 bases and V by 5 bases; bases with no gene match: 15. Germline V gene data show CDR1 as SGHAT and CDR2 as FQNNGV. Written as DNA, the CDR3 is TGTGCCAGCAGCGCCAACTCATGGACTAGCGGGGGGTGGGGTACGCAGTATTTT. Amino acid sequence: CASSANSWTSGGWGTQYF.

This clonotype was counted ten times or more. This chain links TRBV11-3 with TRBJ1-1, with 8 bases identical to TRBD1. Looked up from germline, CDR1 is SGHNT and CDR2 is YENEEA. The V gene end was trimmed by 2 bases and the J gene end by 7 bases; junction bases not matched to a gene: 6. The CDR3 is 14 residues long. The DNA of the CDR3 is TGTGCCAGCAGCTTATTGACAGGGGCTTATGAAGCTTTCTTT. Translated: CASSLLTGAYEAFF.

This clonotype was counted ten times or more. The gene calls are TRBV7-2 and TRBJ2-5, with D perhaps matching TRBD1 (9 bases). This CDR3 region has 15 residues. Trimming shortened V by 3 bases and J by 2 bases, and 13 bases separated the two germline ends. Per the germline V gene, CDR1 is SGHTA and CDR2 is FQGNSA. CDR3 residues: CASSFSGTGQETQYF. The DNA of the CDR3 is TGTGCCAGCAGCTTTAGCGGGACAGGGCAAGAGACCCAGTACTTC.

This sequence joins TRBV12-3 or TRBV12-4 and TRBJ1-6; 7 nucleotides align to TRBD1. The CDR3 consists of 17 residues. Trimming at V came to 6 bases and at J to 1 base, leaving 9 bases not matched to a gene. The CDR3 reads CASSRQGLFSYNSPLHF. CDR3 in DNA: TGTGCCAGCAGCCGACAGGGATTATTTTCCTATAATTCACCCCTCCACTTT.

This clonotype was found many times. As DNA, the CDR3 is TGCAGTGCTAGAGTCCCAGGGAACACTGAAGCTTTCTTT. Residues: CSARVPGNTEAFF. The chain uses TRBV20-1 and TRBJ1-1; the D is unclear. V lost 1 base, J lost 1 base, and 7 bases lay in between. Germline assignment: CDR1 DFQATT and CDR2 SNEGSKA (reference sequence). The CDR3 is 13 residues long.

Many counts were recorded for this clonotype. This sequence joins TRBV6-5 and TRBJ1-2; D is unclear. V lost 2 bases and J 7 bases, leaving 2 bases between the germline ends. Germline V CDR1 and CDR2: MNHEY, SVGAGI. The length of the CDR3 is 10 residues. The chain's CDR3 is CASSYGGYTF. The CDR3 nucleotides are TGTGCCAGCAGTTACGGTGGCTACACCTTC.

This clonotype was counted many times. The chain has TRBV6-2 or TRBV6-3 and TRBJ1-1; D gene ambiguous. This CDR3 has 18 amino acids. Germline V gene sequence: CDR1 MNHEY, CDR2 SVGEGT. Trimming removed 0 bases at V and 0 bases at J, with 17 bases between. The CDR3 loop reads CASSYSLPSPDVNTEAFF. CDR3 sequence (DNA): TGTGCCAGCAGTTACTCCCTGCCCTCTCCCGATGTGAACACTGAAGCTTTCTTT.

This clonotype was seen repeatedly, ten times or more. V is TRBV12-3 or TRBV12-4 and J is TRBJ1-1; D unclear. The CDR3 loop spans 13 amino acids. V was clipped by 5 bases and J by 1 base, with 8 bases between them. Here the CDR3 DNA reads TGTGCCAGCAGTAACCGACGGAACACTGAAGCTTTCTTT. Encoded protein: CASSNRRNTEAFF.